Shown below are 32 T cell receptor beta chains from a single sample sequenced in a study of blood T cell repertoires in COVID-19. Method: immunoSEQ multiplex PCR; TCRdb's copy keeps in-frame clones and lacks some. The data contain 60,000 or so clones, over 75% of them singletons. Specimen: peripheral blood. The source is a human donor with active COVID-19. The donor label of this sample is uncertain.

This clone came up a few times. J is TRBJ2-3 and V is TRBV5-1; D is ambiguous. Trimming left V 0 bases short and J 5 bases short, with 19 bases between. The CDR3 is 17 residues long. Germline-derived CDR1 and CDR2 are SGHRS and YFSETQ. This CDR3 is CASSLAYLGGGEDTQYF. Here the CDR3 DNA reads TGCGCCAGCAGCTTGGCCTATTTAGGCGGCGGTGAAGATACGCAGTATTTT.

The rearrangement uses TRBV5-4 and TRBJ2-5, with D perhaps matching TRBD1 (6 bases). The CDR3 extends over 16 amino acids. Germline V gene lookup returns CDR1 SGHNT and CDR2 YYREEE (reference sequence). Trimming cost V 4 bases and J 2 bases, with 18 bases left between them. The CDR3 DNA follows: TGTGCCAGCAGCACTCTAAGGACAGCAACTCAAGAGACCCAGTACTTC. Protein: CASSTLRTATQETQYF. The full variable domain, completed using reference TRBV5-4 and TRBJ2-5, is ETGVTQSPTHLIKTRGQQVTLRCSSQSGHNTVSWYQQALGQGPQFIFQYYREEENGRGNFPPRFSGLQFPNYSSELNVNALELDDSALYLCASSTLRTATQETQYFGPGTRLLVL.

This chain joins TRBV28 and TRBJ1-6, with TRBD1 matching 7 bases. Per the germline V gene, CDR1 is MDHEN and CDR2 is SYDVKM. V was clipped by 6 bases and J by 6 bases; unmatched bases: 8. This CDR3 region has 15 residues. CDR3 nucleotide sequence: TGTGCCAGCAGGTATACAGGGGCGATTAATTCACCCCTCCACTTT. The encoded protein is CASRYTGAINSPLHF. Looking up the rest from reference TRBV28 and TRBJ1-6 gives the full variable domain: DVKVTQSSRYLVKRTGEKVFLECVQDMDHENMFWYRQDPGLGLRLIYFSYDVKMKEKGDIPEGYSVSREKKERFSLILESASTNQTSMYLCASRYTGAINSPLHFGNGTRLTVT.

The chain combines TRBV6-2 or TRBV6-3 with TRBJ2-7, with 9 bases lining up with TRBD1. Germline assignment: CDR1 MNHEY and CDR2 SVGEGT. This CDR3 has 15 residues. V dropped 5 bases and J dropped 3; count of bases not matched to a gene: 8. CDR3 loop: CASSGTGTGNYEQYV. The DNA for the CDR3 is TGTGCCAGCAGTGGTACCGGGACAGGGAACTACGAGCAGTACGTC.

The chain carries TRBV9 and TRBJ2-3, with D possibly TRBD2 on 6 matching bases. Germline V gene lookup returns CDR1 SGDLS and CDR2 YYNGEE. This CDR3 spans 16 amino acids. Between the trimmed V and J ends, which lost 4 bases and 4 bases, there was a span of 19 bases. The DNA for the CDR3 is TGTGCCAGCAGCTTCTCTAGCGCCCCGGGCGCAGATACGCAGTATTTT. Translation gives CASSFSSAPGADTQYF.

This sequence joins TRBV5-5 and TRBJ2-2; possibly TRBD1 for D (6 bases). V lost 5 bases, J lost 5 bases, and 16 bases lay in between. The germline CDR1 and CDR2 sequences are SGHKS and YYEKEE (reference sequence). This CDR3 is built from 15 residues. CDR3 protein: CASSYTPQGTGELFF. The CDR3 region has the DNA TGTGCCAGCAGTTATACGCCCCAGGGGACCGGGGAGCTGTTTTTT.

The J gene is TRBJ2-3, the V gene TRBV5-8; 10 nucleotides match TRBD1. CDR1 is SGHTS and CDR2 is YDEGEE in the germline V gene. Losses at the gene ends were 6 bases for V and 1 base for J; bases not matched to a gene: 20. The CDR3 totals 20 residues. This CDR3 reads CASTTDIHSGTGDGTDTQYF. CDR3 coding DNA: TGTGCCAGCACGACGGATATCCACTCAGGGACAGGGGATGGCACAGATACGCAGTATTTT.

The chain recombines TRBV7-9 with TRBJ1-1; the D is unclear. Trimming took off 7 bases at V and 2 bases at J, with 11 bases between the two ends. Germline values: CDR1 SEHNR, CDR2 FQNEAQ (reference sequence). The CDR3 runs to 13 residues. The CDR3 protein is CASTRTVNTEAFF. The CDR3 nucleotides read TGTGCCAGCACTCGAACAGTTAACACTGAAGCTTTCTTT.

The CDR3 region is CASSLGHSYEQYF. The CDR3 DNA is TGTGCCAGCAGCTTAGGACACTCCTACGAGCAGTACTTC. This chain uses TRBV7-2 with TRBJ2-7; no clear D gene. This CDR3 spans 13 amino acids. Trimming cost V 1 base and J 0 bases, with 4 bases left between them. Germline CDR1 reads SGHTA; CDR2 reads FQGNSA.

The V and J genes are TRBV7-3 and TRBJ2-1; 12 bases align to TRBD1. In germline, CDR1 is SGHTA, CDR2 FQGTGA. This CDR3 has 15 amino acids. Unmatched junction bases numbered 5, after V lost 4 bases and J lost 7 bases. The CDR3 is CASSSGTGGLNEQFF. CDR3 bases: TGTGCCAGCAGCTCCGGGACAGGGGGCCTTAATGAGCAGTTCTTC.

The DNA of the CDR3 is TGTGCCATCAGTTGGGACAGCAATGAGCAGTTCTTC. This translates into CAISWDSNEQFF. The chain is built from TRBV10-3 and TRBJ2-1; 7 bases are a match to TRBD1. Per germline, CDR1 ENHRY and CDR2 SYGVKD. V shed 5 bases, J shed 6 bases, and the junction held 1 base outside the gene matches. The CDR3 has 12 residues.

CDR3 in amino acids: CASSRGASGVTDTQYF. The CDR3 nucleotides are TGTGCCAGCAGCCGCGGGGCTAGCGGGGTCACAGATACGCAGTATTTT. This chain connects TRBV3-1 (or the pseudogene TRBV3-2) to TRBJ2-3, with 9 nucleotides matching TRBD2. Germline V CDR1 and CDR2: LGHDT, YNNKEL (reference sequence). The CDR3 runs to 16 residues. V gave up 4 bases and J gave up 2 bases; unmatched junction bases: 7.

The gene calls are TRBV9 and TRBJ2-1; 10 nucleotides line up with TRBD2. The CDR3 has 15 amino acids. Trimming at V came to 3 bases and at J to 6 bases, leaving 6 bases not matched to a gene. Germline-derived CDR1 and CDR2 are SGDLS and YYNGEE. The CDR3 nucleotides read TGTGCCAGCAGCGGGGCTAGCGGGAGCCGCAATGAGCAGTTCTTC. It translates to CASSGASGSRNEQFF.

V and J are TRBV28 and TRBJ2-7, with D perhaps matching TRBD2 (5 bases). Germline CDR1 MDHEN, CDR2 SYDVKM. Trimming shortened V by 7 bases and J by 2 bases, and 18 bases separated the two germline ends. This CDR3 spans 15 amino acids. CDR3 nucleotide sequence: TGTGCCAGCATCGATGAGGGAGCCGGGGCCTACGAGCAGTACTTC. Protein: CASIDEGAGAYEQYF.

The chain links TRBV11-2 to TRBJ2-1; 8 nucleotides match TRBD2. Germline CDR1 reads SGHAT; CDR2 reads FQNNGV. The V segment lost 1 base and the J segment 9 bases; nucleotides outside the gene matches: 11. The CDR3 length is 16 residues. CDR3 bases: TGTGCCAGCAGCTTAGGAAGGGGGACTAGACTTGGTGAGCAGTTCTTC. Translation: CASSLGRGTRLGEQFF.

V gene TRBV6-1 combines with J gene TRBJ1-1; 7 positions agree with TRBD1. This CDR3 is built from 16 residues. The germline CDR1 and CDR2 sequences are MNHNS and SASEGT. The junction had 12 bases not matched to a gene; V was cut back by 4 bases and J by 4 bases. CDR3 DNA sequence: TGTGCCAGCAGTGCCCGGACAGGAGGTGGGGGCACTGAAGCTTTCTTT. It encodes CASSARTGGGGTEAFF.

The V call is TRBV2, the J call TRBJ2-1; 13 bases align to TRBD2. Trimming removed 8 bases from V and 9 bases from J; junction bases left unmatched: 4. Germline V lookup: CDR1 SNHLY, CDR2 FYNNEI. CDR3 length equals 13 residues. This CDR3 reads CASGLAGAGEQFF. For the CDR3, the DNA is TGTGCCAGCGGACTAGCGGGAGCGGGTGAGCAGTTCTTC. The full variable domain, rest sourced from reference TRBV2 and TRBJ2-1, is EPEVTQTPSHQVTQMGQEVILRCVPISNHLYFYWYRQILGQKVEFLVSFYNNEISEKSEIFDDQFSVERPDGSNFTLKIRSTKLEDSAMYFCASGLAGAGEQFFGPGTRLTVL.

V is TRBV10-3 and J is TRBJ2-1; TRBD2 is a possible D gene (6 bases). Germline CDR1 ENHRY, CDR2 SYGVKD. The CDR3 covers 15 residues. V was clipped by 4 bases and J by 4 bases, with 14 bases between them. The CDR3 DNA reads TGTGCCATCAGTGGCGGGGACCAAATTTACAATGAGCAGTTCTTC. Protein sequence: CAISGGDQIYNEQFF.

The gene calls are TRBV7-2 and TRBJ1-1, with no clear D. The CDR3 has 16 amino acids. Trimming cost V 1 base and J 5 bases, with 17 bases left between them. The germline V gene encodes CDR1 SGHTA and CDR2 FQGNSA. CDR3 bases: TGTGCCAGCAGCTTAGACGGCCCCGGGAGAGGGACTGAAGCTTTCTTT. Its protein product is CASSLDGPGRGTEAFF.

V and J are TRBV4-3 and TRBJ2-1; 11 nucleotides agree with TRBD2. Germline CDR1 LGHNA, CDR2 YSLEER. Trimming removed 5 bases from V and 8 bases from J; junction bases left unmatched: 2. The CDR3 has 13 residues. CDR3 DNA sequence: TGCGCCAGCAGCTCGGGACTAGCGGATGAGCAGTTCTTC. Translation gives CASSSGLADEQFF.

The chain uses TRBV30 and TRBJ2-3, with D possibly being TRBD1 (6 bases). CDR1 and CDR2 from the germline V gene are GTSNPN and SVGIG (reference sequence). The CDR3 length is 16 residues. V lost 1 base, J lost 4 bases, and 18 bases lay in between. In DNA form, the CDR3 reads TGTGCCTGGAGTGCCACCAGGCAGGGGAGAGCAGATACGCAGTATTTT. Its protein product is CAWSATRQGRADTQYF.

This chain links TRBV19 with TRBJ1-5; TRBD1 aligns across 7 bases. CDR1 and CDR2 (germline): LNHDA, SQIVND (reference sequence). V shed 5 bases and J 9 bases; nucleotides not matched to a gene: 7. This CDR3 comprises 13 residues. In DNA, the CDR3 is TGTGCCAGTAGTGACAGGGATTCTCGGCCCCAGCATTTT. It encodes CASSDRDSRPQHF.

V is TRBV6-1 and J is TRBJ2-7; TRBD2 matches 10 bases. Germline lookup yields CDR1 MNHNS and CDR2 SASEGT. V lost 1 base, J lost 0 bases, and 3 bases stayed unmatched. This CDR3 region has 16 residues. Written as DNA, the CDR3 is TGTGCCAGCAGTGAAGTAGCGGGAGGACTCTCCTACGAGCAGTACTTC. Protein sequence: CASSEVAGGLSYEQYF.

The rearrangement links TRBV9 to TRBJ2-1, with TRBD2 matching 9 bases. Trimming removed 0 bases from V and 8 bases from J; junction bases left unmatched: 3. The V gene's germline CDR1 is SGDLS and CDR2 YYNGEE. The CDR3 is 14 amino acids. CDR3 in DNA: TGTGCCAGCAGCGTAGTGGGGACTAGCTATGAGCAGTTCTTC. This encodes CASSVVGTSYEQFF.

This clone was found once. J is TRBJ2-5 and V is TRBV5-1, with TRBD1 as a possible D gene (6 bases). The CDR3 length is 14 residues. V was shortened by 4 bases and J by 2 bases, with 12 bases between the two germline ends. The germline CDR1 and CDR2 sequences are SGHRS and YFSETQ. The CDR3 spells CASSPGAAQETQYF. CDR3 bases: TGCGCCAGCAGCCCAGGGGCCGCTCAAGAGACCCAGTACTTC.

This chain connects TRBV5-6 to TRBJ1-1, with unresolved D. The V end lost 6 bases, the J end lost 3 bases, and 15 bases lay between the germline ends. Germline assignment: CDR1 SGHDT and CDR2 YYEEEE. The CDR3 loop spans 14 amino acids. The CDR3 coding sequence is TGTGCCAGCACCATGGAGCCTCGGGACACTGAAGCTTTCTTT. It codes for CASTMEPRDTEAFF.

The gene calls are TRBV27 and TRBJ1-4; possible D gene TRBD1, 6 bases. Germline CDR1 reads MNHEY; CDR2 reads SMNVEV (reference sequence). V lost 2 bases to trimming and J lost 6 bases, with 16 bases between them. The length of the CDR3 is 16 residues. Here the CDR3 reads CASSLIVGGGHEKLFF. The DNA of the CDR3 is TGTGCCAGCAGTTTAATAGTTGGGGGGGGGCATGAAAAACTGTTTTTT.

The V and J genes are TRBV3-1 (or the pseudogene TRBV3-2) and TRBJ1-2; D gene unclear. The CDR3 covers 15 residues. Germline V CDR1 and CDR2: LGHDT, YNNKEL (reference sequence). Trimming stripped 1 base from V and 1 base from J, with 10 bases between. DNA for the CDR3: TGTGCCAGCAGCCAAGGGCGGGCACATAACTATGGCTACACCTTC. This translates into CASSQGRAHNYGYTF.

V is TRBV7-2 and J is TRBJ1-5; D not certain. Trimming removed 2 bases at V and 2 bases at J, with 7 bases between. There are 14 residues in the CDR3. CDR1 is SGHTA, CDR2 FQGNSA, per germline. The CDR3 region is CASSLTRGNQPQHF. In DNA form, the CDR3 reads TGTGCCAGCAGCTTAACGAGGGGCAATCAGCCCCAGCATTTT.

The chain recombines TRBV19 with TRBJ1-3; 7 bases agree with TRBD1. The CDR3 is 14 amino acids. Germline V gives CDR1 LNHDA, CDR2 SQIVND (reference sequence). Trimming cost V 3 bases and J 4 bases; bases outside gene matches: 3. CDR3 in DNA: TGTGCCAGTAGTATCGGGACAGTCGGAAACACCATATATTTT. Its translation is CASSIGTVGNTIYF.

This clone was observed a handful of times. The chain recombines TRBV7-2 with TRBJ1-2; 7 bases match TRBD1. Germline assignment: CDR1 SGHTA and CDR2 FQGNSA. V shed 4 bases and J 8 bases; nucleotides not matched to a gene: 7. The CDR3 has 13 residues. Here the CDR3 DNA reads TGTGCCAGCAGCTCCACAGGGGAGGAAGGCTACACCTTC. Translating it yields CASSSTGEEGYTF.

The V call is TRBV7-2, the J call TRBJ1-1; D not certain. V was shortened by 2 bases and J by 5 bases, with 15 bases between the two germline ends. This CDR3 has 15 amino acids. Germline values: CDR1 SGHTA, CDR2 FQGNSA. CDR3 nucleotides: TGTGCCAGCAGCTTATACGGGCGAGCGGGTACTGAAGCTTTCTTT. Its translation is CASSLYGRAGTEAFF.